The 30 T cell receptor beta chains below were found in one sample sequenced in a study of control samples from healthy donors and cancer patients. Profiled with immunoSEQ multiplex PCR; TCRdb holds only in-frame clones, not every one. The repertoire has 65,000 to 80,000 clones, around nine tenths of them found once; the top ten carry around a tenth. Material for sequencing was PBMCs. Every receptor here comes from a woman aged 45-65 years with colorectal cancer.

The CDR3 bases are TGTGCCAGCAGTGCCGCTTCGGGCCCCACCCGAGCTTTCTTT. Protein sequence: CASSAASGPTRAFF. The chain combines TRBV25-1 with TRBJ1-1, with D uncertain. CDR1 is MGHDK and CDR2 is SYGVNS in the germline V gene. The CDR3 has 14 residues. V was trimmed by 4 bases and J by 10 bases, leaving 19 bases between them.

The chain has TRBV9 and TRBJ2-3; weak D call: TRBD2 (5 bases). V was clipped by 0 bases and J by 4 bases, with 15 bases between them. The germline V gene has CDR1 SGDLS and CDR2 YYNGEE. The CDR3 spans 16 residues. CDR3 in amino acids: CASSVGDLAKPDTQYF. DNA of the CDR3: TGTGCCAGCAGCGTAGGCGATCTAGCAAAACCAGATACGCAGTATTTT.

This sequence joins TRBV10-2 and TRBJ2-1; D gene ambiguous. With 3 bases removed from V and 6 bases from J, the gap between germline ends came to 3 bases. The CDR3 sequence is 11 residues long. Germline CDR1 reads WSHSY; CDR2 reads SAAADI. This CDR3 is CASSDSNEQFF. CDR3 sequence (DNA): TGCGCCAGCAGTGACAGCAATGAGCAGTTCTTC.

This chain connects TRBV7-2 to TRBJ2-6; maybe TRBD1 (6 bases). The CDR3 length is 15 residues. Germline V gene lookup returns CDR1 SGHTA and CDR2 FQGNSA. Trimming removed 6 bases at V and 2 bases at J, with 11 bases between. CDR3 DNA sequence: TGTGCCAGCAGACAGGGTAGAACTGGGGCCAACGTCCTGACTTTC. Protein product: CASRQGRTGANVLTF.

The genes are TRBV19 and TRBJ1-6, with D unresolved. Trimming took off 3 bases at V and 10 bases at J, with 13 bases between the two ends. CDR1 and CDR2 from the germline V gene are LNHDA and SQIVND (reference sequence). The CDR3 has 14 residues. CDR3 nucleotides: TGTGCCAGTAGTATCTTGAAAGGGCTATCACCCCTCCACTTT. Translated: CASSILKGLSPLHF.

This clone has a single count. This chain links TRBV12-5 with TRBJ2-2; D unresolved. Germline V CDR1 and CDR2: LGHNT, FRNRAP. V lost 2 bases and J 6 bases, leaving 4 bases between the germline ends. The CDR3 extends over 12 amino acids. The CDR3, as DNA: TGTGCTAGTGGTTTGTTCGCCGGGGAGCTGTTTTTT. This gives the protein CASGLFAGELFF.

This chain links TRBV5-1 with TRBJ1-1; D unclear. Germline CDR1 is SGHRS and CDR2 is YFSETQ. There are 12 residues in the CDR3. The germline V and J ends were trimmed by 0 bases and 5 bases, with 5 bases remaining between them. The CDR3 DNA is TGCGCCAGCAGCTTGGTCGGGACTGAAGCTTTCTTT. Translating gives CASSLVGTEAFF.

The chain combines TRBV30 with TRBJ2-2, with D possibly TRBD2 on 6 matching bases. CDR1 and CDR2 from the germline V gene are GTSNPN and SVGIG (reference sequence). The CDR3 sequence is 15 residues long. Trimming shortened V by 4 bases and J by 2 bases, and 14 bases separated the two germline ends. The DNA for the CDR3 is TGTGCCTGGAAGTTCGGGGGTTTAAACACCGGGGAGCTGTTTTTT. Amino acids: CAWKFGGLNTGELFF.

This clone was seen a single time. The J gene is TRBJ2-2, the V gene TRBV4-3; 8 bases agree with TRBD2. Germline assignment: CDR1 LGHNA and CDR2 YSLEER. CDR3 length equals 15 residues. V shed 4 bases and J 5 bases; nucleotides not matched to a gene: 6. The CDR3 region is CASSREAGGTGELFF. CDR3 nucleotides: TGCGCCAGCAGCCGAGAGGCGGGGGGTACCGGGGAGCTGTTTTTT.

The chain combines TRBV2 with TRBJ1-5, with no clear D. Germline V gene data show CDR1 as SNHLY and CDR2 as FYNNEI. The CDR3 runs 13 residues. With 4 bases removed from V and 3 bases from J, the gap between germline ends came to 7 bases. DNA of the CDR3: TGTGCCAGCAGTGGTCCGCTCAATCAGCCCCAGCATTTT. Translated: CASSGPLNQPQHF.

The rearrangement links TRBV6-5 to TRBJ1-5, with TRBD1 matching 10 bases. Germline CDR1 MNHEY, CDR2 SVGAGI. The V and J ends lost 7 bases and 9 bases, in that order; junction bases with no gene match: 6. There are 13 residues in the CDR3. CDR3 nucleotides: TGTGCCAGCATGAGGACAGGGGGTGGGCCCCAGCATTTT. Amino acids: CASMRTGGGPQHF.

The chain joins TRBV4-3 to TRBJ2-2; 7 bases fit TRBD1. The trim removed 4 bases at V and 4 bases at J, leaving 3 bases unmatched. Looked up from germline, CDR1 is LGHNA and CDR2 is YSLEER. The CDR3 length is 14 residues. The CDR3 coding sequence is TGCGCCAGCAGCCCACAGGGGATCACCGGGGAGCTGTTTTTT. It yields the protein CASSPQGITGELFF.

This chain joins TRBV14 and TRBJ1-2; 7 positions match TRBD1. The CDR3 totals 15 residues. After removal of 4 bases from V and 8 bases from J, the junction contained 13 bases not matched to a gene. Germline V CDR1 and CDR2: SGHDN, FVKESK. The CDR3 region has the DNA TGTGCCAGCAGCCGCAACCAACAGGGGCTAGGGGGCTACACCTTC. Translation gives CASSRNQQGLGGYTF.

The chain links TRBV6-2 or TRBV6-3 to TRBJ2-7; D is unresolved. Between the trimmed V and J ends, which lost 2 bases and 6 bases, there was a span of 14 bases. CDR3 size: 14 residues. Germline V gives CDR1 MNHEY, CDR2 SVGEGT. CDR3 DNA sequence: TGTGCCAGCAGTTACCTAACTGGACCGGGCGAGCAGTACGTC. It is translated as CASSYLTGPGEQYV.

This clone was detected only once. This chain links TRBV12-5 with TRBJ2-2; 13 positions agree with TRBD2. Germline loops: CDR1 LGHNT, CDR2 FRNRAP. V dropped 6 bases and J dropped 6; count of bases not matched to a gene: 4. This CDR3 contains 15 residues. Here the CDR3 reads CASGPGLAGPGELFF. The DNA for the CDR3 is TGTGCTAGTGGCCCGGGACTAGCGGGGCCCGGGGAGCTGTTTTTT. The variable domain in full, completed from reference TRBV12-5 and TRBJ2-2, reads DARVTQTPRHKVTEMGQEVTMRCQPILGHNTVFWYRQTMMQGLELLAYFRNRAPLDDSGMPKDRFSAEMPDATLATLKIQPSEPRDSAVYFCASGPGLAGPGELFFGEGSRLTVL.

V is TRBV7-2 and J is TRBJ1-6, with a weak D call TRBD1 (6 bases). The V end lost 5 bases, the J end lost 3 bases, and 14 bases lay between the germline ends. Germline CDR1 SGHTA, CDR2 FQGNSA. This CDR3 spans 16 amino acids. The DNA for the CDR3 is TGTGCCAGCAGCCAAGAGACAGGCCGCTATAATTCACCCCTCCACTTT. This gives the protein CASSQETGRYNSPLHF.

This sequence joins TRBV24-1 and TRBJ2-2; no clear D gene. This CDR3 comprises 14 residues. Germline V gene lookup returns CDR1 KGHDR and CDR2 SFDVKD. Trimming removed 6 bases at V and 0 bases at J, with 7 bases between. The CDR3 here is CATSRQANTGELFF. DNA of the CDR3: TGTGCCACCAGTAGGCAGGCGAACACCGGGGAGCTGTTTTTT.

This sequence joins TRBV13 and TRBJ2-7; 9 bases agree with TRBD1. Germline values: CDR1 PRHDT, CDR2 FYEKMQ (reference sequence). Trimming at V came to 5 bases and at J to 0 bases, leaving 11 bases not matched to a gene. The CDR3 sequence is 17 residues long. DNA for the CDR3: TGTGCCAGCAGCGCGACCGGGACAGGGCAAACCTCCTACGAGCAGTACGTC. This codes for CASSATGTGQTSYEQYV.

V usage is TRBV10-2 and J usage is TRBJ2-7, with D possibly matching TRBD1 (6 bases). The germline CDR1 and CDR2 sequences are WSHSY and SAAADI. The CDR3 covers 17 residues. V lost 3 bases to trimming and J lost 5 bases, with 23 bases between them. The CDR3 spells CASSETGRGFGENEQYV. In DNA, the CDR3 is TGCGCCAGCAGTGAAACGGGTAGGGGGTTTGGCGAAAACGAGCAGTACGTC.

This chain links TRBV27 with TRBJ2-2; 11 bases are a match to TRBD1. In germline, CDR1 is MNHEY, CDR2 SMNVEV (reference sequence). V lost 5 bases and J lost 6; bases outside the gene matches: 8. The CDR3 is 16 residues long. In nucleotides, the CDR3 is TGTGCCAGCAGTCACAAGGGGACAGGGGGTGCCGGGGAGCTGTTTTTT. It translates to CASSHKGTGGAGELFF.

The V call is TRBV5-1, the J call TRBJ1-4, with D uncertain. The CDR3 totals 15 residues. Trimming pared 0 bases from V and 0 bases from J, leaving 6 bases between. The germline V gene has CDR1 SGHRS and CDR2 YFSETQ. The CDR3 here is CASSLATATNEKLFF. The CDR3 bases are TGCGCCAGCAGCTTGGCCACGGCAACTAATGAAAAACTGTTTTTT.

V gene TRBV28 combines with J gene TRBJ1-1; D not resolved. Looked up from germline, CDR1 is MDHEN and CDR2 is SYDVKM. Trimming stripped 6 bases from V and 9 bases from J, with 17 bases between. This CDR3 is built from 13 residues. Here the CDR3 DNA reads TGTGCCAGCAGCCGTGGTCAGGTAACTCAAGCTTTCTTT. Residues: CASSRGQVTQAFF.

V usage is TRBV11-3 and J usage is TRBJ2-2; D tentatively reads TRBD1 or TRBD2 (5 bases each). Germline V gene sequence: CDR1 SGHNT, CDR2 YENEEA. The V and J ends lost 5 bases and 3 bases respectively, with 10 bases between them. This CDR3 region has 14 residues. CDR3 sequence (DNA): TGTGCCAGCAGCGGGACCCGGGACACCGGGGAGCTGTTTTTT. Translated, it gives CASSGTRDTGELFF. The full variable domain, rest sourced from reference TRBV11-3 and TRBJ2-2, is EAGVVQSPRYKIIEKKQPVAFWCNPISGHNTLYWYLQNLGQGPELLIRYENEEAVDDSQLPKDRFSAERLKGVDSTLKIQPAELGDSAVYLCASSGTRDTGELFFGEGSRLTVL.

This clone has a handful of counts. CDR3 in amino acids: CATSRDTGGWEKLFF. The CDR3 coding sequence is TGTGCCACCAGCAGAGATACAGGGGGCTGGGAAAAACTGTTTTTT. The rearrangement uses TRBV15 and TRBJ1-4; 9 bases agree with TRBD1. Looked up from germline, CDR1 is LNHNV and CDR2 is YYDKDF (reference sequence). Trimming removed 0 bases from V and 8 bases from J; junction bases left unmatched: 4. The CDR3 has 15 amino acids.

The V call is TRBV2, the J call TRBJ2-1, with 7 bases that match TRBD2. The germline V gene encodes CDR1 SNHLY and CDR2 FYNNEI. The CDR3 is 13 amino acids. The junction had 6 bases not matched to a gene; V was cut back by 6 bases and J by 7 bases. In DNA, the CDR3 is TGTGCCAGCAGAATTACGGGGGGTAATGAGCAGTTCTTC. Its protein is CASRITGGNEQFF. Based on the CDR3 plus reference TRBV2 and TRBJ2-1, the full variable domain is EPEVTQTPSHQVTQMGQEVILRCVPISNHLYFYWYRQILGQKVEFLVSFYNNEISEKSEIFDDQFSVERPDGSNFTLKIRSTKLEDSAMYFCASRITGGNEQFFGPGTRLTVL.

The gene calls are TRBV3-1 (or the pseudogene TRBV3-2) and TRBJ2-7; D is uncertain. V was clipped by 5 bases and J by 1 base, with 3 bases between them. Germline CDR1 and CDR2: LGHDT and YNNKEL (reference sequence). The CDR3 is 11 amino acids. In DNA, the CDR3 is TGTGCCAGCAGCAATTCCTACGAGCAGTACGTC. This gives the protein CASSNSYEQYV.

The chain combines TRBV28 with TRBJ1-4, with D uncertain. CDR3 length: 11 residues. Germline assignment: CDR1 MDHEN and CDR2 SYDVKM. Trimming took off 7 bases at V and 7 bases at J, with 7 bases between the two ends. For the CDR3, the DNA is TGTGCCAGCACGGAGACTGAAAAACTGTTTTTT. Its translation: CASTETEKLFF.

The chain recombines TRBV5-6 with TRBJ2-7; tentative D call: TRBD2 (6 bases). Germline V gives CDR1 SGHDT, CDR2 YYEEEE. The CDR3 length is 14 residues. Trimming left V 0 bases short and J 6 bases short, with 13 bases between. This CDR3 is CASSLGGEFGEQYV. In nucleotides, the CDR3 is TGTGCCAGCAGCTTGGGCGGGGAATTCGGCGAGCAGTACGTC.

The J gene is TRBJ2-7, the V gene TRBV29-1; TRBD2 matches at 8 bases. The V gene end was trimmed by 7 bases and the J gene end by 5 bases; junction bases not matched to a gene: 1. The CDR3 sequence is 10 residues long. Germline CDR1 and CDR2: SQVTM and ANQGSEA. The DNA for the CDR3 is TGCAGCGACGGGGGGGACGAGCAGTACGTC. Encoded protein: CSDGGDEQYV.

The V and J genes are TRBV7-9 and TRBJ2-2; D might be TRBD1 (6 bases). Trimming shortened V by 4 bases and J by 3 bases, and 15 bases separated the two germline ends. This CDR3 has 16 residues. Germline-derived CDR1 and CDR2 are SEHNR and FQNEAQ (reference sequence). CDR3 region: CASSSLRDIHTGELFF. Here the CDR3 DNA reads TGTGCCAGCAGCTCCCTCCGGGACATACACACCGGGGAGCTGTTTTTT.